The 25 T cell receptor beta chains reported below all come from one sample, sequenced in a study of blood T cell repertoires in COVID-19. Sequenced by immunoSEQ multiplex PCR; TCRdb stores in-frame clones only, minus some. This sample has about 28,000 clones, with approximately 90% found just once. Sequenced: peripheral blood. These receptors all come from a human donor in a cohort sampled during active COVID-19.

This chain connects TRBV2 to TRBJ2-5, with TRBD1 as a possible D gene (6 bases). V shed 8 bases and J shed 0 bases, with 10 bases lying between them. CDR3 length: 13 amino acids. CDR1 is SNHLY, CDR2 FYNNEI, per germline. This CDR3 reads CASYGGNQETQYF. In DNA form, the CDR3 reads TGTGCCAGCTATGGGGGCAACCAAGAGACCCAGTACTTC. Together with reference TRBV2 and TRBJ2-5, the CDR3 gives the full variable domain: EPEVTQTPSHQVTQMGQEVILRCVPISNHLYFYWYRQILGQKVEFLVSFYNNEISEKSEIFDDQFSVERPDGSNFTLKIRSTKLEDSAMYFCASYGGNQETQYFGPGTRLLVL.

V usage is TRBV7-9 and J usage is TRBJ2-7; D call uncertain. V lost 9 bases and J 6 bases, leaving 18 bases between the germline ends. Germline loops: CDR1 SEHNR, CDR2 FQNEAQ (reference sequence). This CDR3 is 13 amino acids long. CDR3 residues: CASLGVVETEQYF. The CDR3 bases are TGTGCCAGTCTAGGAGTGGTGGAGACCGAGCAGTACTTC.

The V and J genes are TRBV11-2 and TRBJ2-3; no firm D call. The V and J ends lost 1 base and 7 bases respectively, with 9 bases between them. This CDR3 spans 13 amino acids. Germline assignment: CDR1 SGHAT and CDR2 FQNNGV. The CDR3 DNA reads TGTGCCAGCAGCTTAGTCATGAGTCATACGCAGTATTTT. Protein sequence: CASSLVMSHTQYF. The full variable domain, completed using reference TRBV11-2 and TRBJ2-3, is EAGVAQSPRYKIIEKRQSVAFWCNPISGHATLYWYQQILGQGPKLLIQFQNNGVVDDSQLPKDRFSAERLKGVDSTLKIQPAKLEDSAVYLCASSLVMSHTQYFGPGTRLTVL.

The chain uses TRBV18 and TRBJ1-2, with D hard to call. Germline CDR1 KGHSH, CDR2 LQKENI. Trimming took off 2 bases at V and 5 bases at J, with 12 bases between the two ends. CDR3 length: 14 amino acids. CDR3 sequence reads: CASSPNGGLYGYTF. CDR3 sequence (DNA): TGTGCCAGCTCACCAAACGGAGGCTTATATGGCTACACCTTC.

This chain connects TRBV20-1 to TRBJ1-6; maybe TRBD1 (5 bases). The germline V gene encodes CDR1 DFQATT and CDR2 SNEGSKA (reference sequence). This CDR3 has 13 residues. V gave up 3 bases and J gave up 8 bases, with 11 bases separating them. DNA for the CDR3: TGCAGTGCTAGTTCACAGGAACATTCACCCCTCCACTTT. It yields the protein CSASSQEHSPLHF.

The rearrangement links TRBV6-5 to TRBJ2-1; 11 nucleotides line up with TRBD1. Unmatched junction bases numbered 5, after V lost 4 bases and J lost 6 bases. Germline loops: CDR1 MNHEY, CDR2 SVGAGI. This CDR3 is built from 15 residues. CDR3 residues: CASSFGQGALNEQFF. CDR3 DNA: TGTGCCAGCAGTTTCGGACAGGGGGCTCTCAATGAGCAGTTCTTC.

The chain carries TRBV14 and TRBJ2-3; possibly TRBD2 for D (6 bases). V lost 1 base and J 9 bases, leaving 20 bases between the germline ends. The length of the CDR3 is 16 residues. The V gene's germline CDR1 is SGHDN and CDR2 FVKESK. CDR3 sequence reads: CASSQGAARDLGTQYF. In DNA form, the CDR3 reads TGTGCCAGCAGCCAAGGGGCAGCGCGGGACCTCGGGACGCAGTATTTT.

V is TRBV29-1 and J is TRBJ2-2; D possibly corresponds to TRBD1 (6 bases). The V gene's germline CDR1 is SQVTM and CDR2 ANQGSEA. The CDR3 runs 13 residues. Trimming pared 6 bases from V and 3 bases from J, leaving 11 bases between. The CDR3 nucleotides read TGCAGCGTGGGGGCAGGACACACCGGGGAGCTGTTTTTT. It yields the protein CSVGAGHTGELFF.

V usage is TRBV2 and J usage is TRBJ2-7; 7 bases line up with TRBD1. CDR3 length: 15 amino acids. In germline, CDR1 is SNHLY, CDR2 FYNNEI. The J segment lost 2 bases and the V segment lost 6 bases, leaving 10 bases of the junction unmatched. This chain's CDR3 is CASSGEITGAYEQYF. DNA for the CDR3: TGTGCCAGCAGCGGAGAAATAACAGGGGCCTACGAGCAGTACTTC. The whole variable domain, remainder taken from reference TRBV2 and TRBJ2-7, is EPEVTQTPSHQVTQMGQEVILRCVPISNHLYFYWYRQILGQKVEFLVSFYNNEISEKSEIFDDQFSVERPDGSNFTLKIRSTKLEDSAMYFCASSGEITGAYEQYFGPGTRLTVT.

In this sample, this clone turned up once. The V gene is TRBV5-4, the J gene TRBJ1-2, with TRBD1 matching 7 bases. The CDR3 has 14 amino acids. The ends lost 3 bases at V and 4 bases at J; junction bases unmatched: 6. The germline CDR1 and CDR2 sequences are SGHNT and YYREEE (reference sequence). The CDR3 reads CASSYRGQSYGYTF. As DNA, the CDR3 is TGTGCCAGCAGCTACCGGGGACAGAGCTATGGCTACACCTTC. Supplemented by reference TRBV5-4 and TRBJ1-2, the full variable domain reads ETGVTQSPTHLIKTRGQQVTLRCSSQSGHNTVSWYQQALGQGPQFIFQYYREEENGRGNFPPRFSGLQFPNYSSELNVNALELDDSALYLCASSYRGQSYGYTFGSGTRLTVV.

This chain joins TRBV11-3 and TRBJ2-5; TRBD2 matches 12 bases. Germline lookup yields CDR1 SGHNT and CDR2 YENEEA. The CDR3 spans 20 residues. Trimming removed 1 base from V and 0 bases from J; junction bases left unmatched: 12. As DNA, the CDR3 is TGTGCCAGCAGCTTAGGACTAGCGGGGGTTCGGGCCCCCTACCAAGAGACCCAGTACTTC. It yields the protein CASSLGLAGVRAPYQETQYF. The variable domain in full, with the rest retrieved from reference TRBV11-3 and TRBJ2-5, is EAGVVQSPRYKIIEKKQPVAFWCNPISGHNTLYWYLQNLGQGPELLIRYENEEAVDDSQLPKDRFSAERLKGVDSTLKIQPAELGDSAVYLCASSLGLAGVRAPYQETQYFGPGTRLLVL.

The chain uses TRBV27 and TRBJ1-5, with 10 nucleotides matching TRBD1. This CDR3 comprises 15 residues. CDR1 and CDR2 from the germline V gene are MNHEY and SMNVEV (reference sequence). Germline trimming cut 5 bases from V and 6 bases from J; bases unmatched to any gene: 7. The CDR3 region is CASSPGTGVSQPQHF. CDR3 bases: TGTGCCAGCAGTCCCGGGACAGGGGTTAGTCAGCCCCAGCATTTT.

The gene calls are TRBV11-2 and TRBJ2-7, with D possibly being TRBD2 (5 bases). Germline V CDR1 and CDR2: SGHAT, FQNNGV. The CDR3 runs 13 residues. Trimming shortened V by 5 bases and J by 7 bases, and 15 bases separated the two germline ends. In nucleotides, the CDR3 is TGTGCCAGCAGCCCGGGCATGGGCGGGGAGCAGTACTTC. Residues: CASSPGMGGEQYF.

V is TRBV7-6 and J is TRBJ2-7; weak D call: TRBD2 (5 bases). V was clipped by 5 bases and J by 7 bases, with 12 bases between them. Germline loops: CDR1 SGHVS, CDR2 FNYEAQ. CDR3 size: 12 residues. CDR3 in DNA: TGTGCCAGCAGCGTGACGGGGTGGGAGCAGTACTTC. This gives the protein CASSVTGWEQYF.

The chain recombines TRBV6-5 with TRBJ1-6, with D possibly matching TRBD1 (6 bases). Trimming cost V 4 bases and J 3 bases, with 10 bases left between them. Germline V lookup: CDR1 MNHEY, CDR2 SVGAGI. This CDR3 is 15 amino acids long. DNA for the CDR3: TGTGCCAGCAGTTCCCGGGACAACTATAATTCACCCCTCCACTTT. Translation: CASSSRDNYNSPLHF.

A single count supports this clone. This rearrangement joins TRBV11-3 to TRBJ2-1, with TRBD2 matching over 11 bases. Germline V gene lookup returns CDR1 SGHNT and CDR2 YENEEA. After removal of 0 bases from V and 10 bases from J, the junction contained 5 bases not matched to a gene. The CDR3 sequence is 15 residues long. The CDR3 protein is CASSLDSGGAGEQFF. DNA of the CDR3: TGTGCCAGCAGCTTAGATAGCGGGGGGGCGGGAGAGCAGTTCTTC.

V is TRBV5-1 and J is TRBJ2-3; 8 nucleotides match TRBD2. Germline V gene data show CDR1 as SGHRS and CDR2 as YFSETQ. There are 15 residues in the CDR3. With V trimmed by 2 bases and J by 1 base, 3 bases remained unmatched. The CDR3 loop reads CASSFSGDRTDTQYF. CDR3 nucleotide sequence: TGCGCCAGCAGCTTTAGCGGGGACCGCACAGATACGCAGTATTTT. Complete variable domain (other parts from reference TRBV5-1 and TRBJ2-3): KAGVTQTPRYLIKTRGQQVTLSCSPISGHRSVSWYQQTPGQGLQFLFEYFSETQRNKGNFPGRFSGRQFSNSRSEMNVSTLELGDSALYLCASSFSGDRTDTQYFGPGTRLTVL.

This clone was seen only once. The chain employs TRBV7-8 and TRBJ2-2; possibly TRBD2 for D (5 bases). The CDR3 consists of 15 residues. Trimming left V 0 bases short and J 0 bases short, with 5 bases between. Germline assignment: CDR1 SGHVS and CDR2 FQNEAQ. The CDR3 here is CASSLASANTGELFF. In DNA, the CDR3 is TGTGCCAGCAGCTTAGCTAGCGCGAACACCGGGGAGCTGTTTTTT.

This rearrangement joins TRBV24-1 to TRBJ2-1, with TRBD1 matching over 7 bases. Germline V lookup: CDR1 KGHDR, CDR2 SFDVKD. V was clipped by 0 bases and J by 7 bases; unmatched bases: 8. CDR3 length: 16 amino acids. CDR3 sequence reads: CATSDLRQGDYNEQFF. In DNA, the CDR3 is TGTGCCACCAGTGATTTGAGACAGGGAGATTATAATGAGCAGTTCTTC.

The chain recombines TRBV27 with TRBJ2-2; TRBD2 is a possible D gene (6 bases). The germline V gene has CDR1 MNHEY and CDR2 SMNVEV (reference sequence). This CDR3 region has 16 residues. Trimming stripped 3 bases from V and 4 bases from J, with 15 bases between. CDR3 region: CASSFGGVQSTGELFF. In DNA, the CDR3 is TGTGCCAGCAGTTTTGGAGGGGTCCAATCCACCGGGGAGCTGTTTTTT.

V is TRBV7-2 and J is TRBJ1-6, with D perhaps TRBD1 (5 bases). Germline loops: CDR1 SGHTA, CDR2 FQGNSA. The CDR3 has 15 residues. V was cut by 5 bases and J by 9 bases, with 17 bases left in between. CDR3 amino acids: CASSTITGSGSPLHF. The CDR3 nucleotides read TGTGCCAGCAGCACCATTACAGGTTCTGGTTCACCCCTCCACTTT.

This clone was observed a single time. V is TRBV6-2 or TRBV6-3 and J is TRBJ2-5, with a tentative D call TRBD2 (5 bases). CDR3 length: 14 amino acids. The germline gives CDR1 MNHEY, CDR2 SVGEGT. The V and J ends lost 0 bases and 5 bases respectively, with 10 bases between them. The chain's CDR3 is CASSYSTQRETQYF. The CDR3 DNA reads TGTGCCAGCAGTTACTCGACCCAGCGGGAGACCCAGTACTTC.

This sequence joins TRBV9 and TRBJ2-1; the match to TRBD2 covers 8 bases. The trim removed 0 bases at V and 8 bases at J, leaving 10 bases unmatched. Germline V lookup: CDR1 SGDLS, CDR2 YYNGEE. This CDR3 spans 16 amino acids. The CDR3 nucleotides read TGTGCCAGCAGCGTAGATGTCGGGGGGGGCCGCGATGAGCAGTTCTTC. This encodes CASSVDVGGGRDEQFF.

The CDR3 sequence is CSSRVNTEAFF. The CDR3 nucleotides are TGCAGCTCCAGGGTCAACACTGAAGCTTTCTTT. The rearrangement links TRBV29-1 to TRBJ1-1, with D possibly matching TRBD1 (5 bases). Deletions cut 8 bases from V and 2 bases from J, with 9 bases between. The CDR3 runs 11 residues. Germline CDR1 reads SQVTM; CDR2 reads ANQGSEA. Full variable domain (rest looked up from reference TRBV29-1 and TRBJ1-1): SAVISQKPSRDICQRGTSLTIQCQVDSQVTMMFWYRQQPGQSLTLIATANQGSEATYESGFVIDKFPISRPNLTFSTLTVSNMSPEDSSIYLCSSRVNTEAFFGQGTRLTVV.

The gene calls are TRBV11-2 and TRBJ1-5; D perhaps matches TRBD1 (5 bases). CDR1 SGHAT and CDR2 FQNNGV come from the germline V gene. The CDR3 covers 14 residues. V lost 5 bases and J lost 3, with 11 bases in between. The CDR3 DNA sequence: TGTGCCAGCAGCACGCGGGGGAACAATCAGCCCCAGCATTTT. Protein: CASSTRGNNQPQHF.